The rows below give T cell receptor beta chains drawn from one sample of a study of blood T cells in healthy people across ages. TCRdb re-called the 5' RACE reads with MiXCR, one entry per CDR3 protein. The table records under 1,000,000 distinct CDR3 sequences, around 36% of them present only once. The sequenced material came from blood. These receptors came from a man between 18 and 29 years old in good health. CDR3s include the opening cysteine and the closing phenylalanine or tryptophan. The order of the fields is D gene, V gene, clone size, J gene, CDR3 DNA, CDR3 protein. A D gene is named only where the DNA matches it firmly. Rows give clone size only sometimes, using once, few, many, or a class for an expanded clone.

NA	TRBV9	few	TRBJ2-2	TGTGCCAGCAGCATTCGGGAGATCGGGGAGCTGTTTTTT	CASSIREIGELFF
NA	TRBV28	NA	TRBJ1-1	TGTGCCAGCAGTGACAAGGCTCTAGCTTTCTTT	CASSDKALAFF
TRBD1	TRBV6-6	NA	TRBJ1-1	TGTGCCAGCAACCCCTCCACCGGGACAGCGATTGAAGCTTTCTTT	CASNPSTGTAIEAFF
NA	TRBV10-3	many	TRBJ1-2	TGTGCCATCAGTGGAGGTGCAAGCTATGGCTACACCTTC	CAISGGASYGYTF
NA	TRBV5-5	NA	TRBJ2-1	TGTGCCAGCAGGCTGGGGAATGAGCAGTTCTTC	CASRLGNEQFF
NA	TRBV7-2	few	TRBJ2-5	TGTGCCAGCAGTAAAATTGCGGGGAAAGAGACCCAGTACTTC	CASSKIAGKETQYF
TRBD1	TRBV9	many	TRBJ2-7	TGTGCCAGCAGCGTAACCGGGACAGGGTCCCACGAGCAGTACTTC	CASSVTGTGSHEQYF
TRBD2	TRBV27	NA	TRBJ2-1	TGTGCCAGCACCCGACTTAGCGGGGGGACGAATGAGCAGTTCTTC	CASTRLSGGTNEQFF
TRBD2	TRBV4-3	few	TRBJ2-3	TGCGCCAGCAGCCAAGAAGTTAGCGGGGGGGCAGATACGCAGTATTTT	CASSQEVSGGADTQYF
NA	TRBV6-1	few	TRBJ2-7	TGTGCCAGCAGTGAAGGGGGGACCGCCTACGAGCAGTACTTC	CASSEGGTAYEQYF
NA	TRBV29-1	NA	TRBJ1-2	TGCAGCGTTGAAGTCGGACAGAACTATGGCTACACCTTC	CSVEVGQNYGYTF
NA	TRBV2	few	TRBJ2-7	TGTGCCAGCAGTGAACCAGCTTACTACGAGCAGTACTTC	CASSEPAYYEQYF
NA	TRBV12-3/TRBV12-4	NA	TRBJ1-6	TGTGCCAGCAGCGACGGTGAATCCTTTTATAATTCACCCCTCCACTTT	CASSDGESFYNSPLHF
NA	TRBV5-1	NA	TRBJ2-5	TGCGCCAGCAGCTCGCGATCGTCACAAGAGACCCAGTACTTC	CASSSRSSQETQYF
NA	TRBV6-6	NA	TRBJ2-3	TGTGCCAGCAGTTACTCCGGGCTGGATACGCAGTATTTT	CASSYSGLDTQYF
NA	TRBV28	few	TRBJ1-5	TGTGCCACCATTGCGGGGGGGATATCGGGTAATCAGCCCCAGCATTTT	CATIAGGISGNQPQHF
NA	TRBV7-8	few	TRBJ2-5	TGTGCCAGCTTATCCCTCGGGGGCATGGAGACCCAGTACTTC	CASLSLGGMETQYF
TRBD2	TRBV7-2	few	TRBJ2-2	TGTGCCAGCAGCCCTCCGACTAGCGGGGGCATCACCGGGGAGCTGTTTTTT	CASSPPTSGGITGELFF
NA	TRBV29-1	NA	TRBJ2-3	TGCAGCGTTGATACTAGCACAGATACGCAGTATTTT	CSVDTSTDTQYF
NA	TRBV29-1	NA	TRBJ2-3	TGCAGCGTTGAGAAGGGGGGCGGATTTATTACAGATACGCAGTATTTT	CSVEKGGGFITDTQYF
TRBD1	TRBV27	NA	TRBJ2-3	TGTGCCAGCAGTTTCCGTGACAGGGGGCCTTTCACAGATACGCAGTATTTT	CASSFRDRGPFTDTQYF
NA	TRBV7-2	NA	TRBJ1-1	TGTGCCAGCAGCCCGATATATCGAGGAGCTTTCTTT	CASSPIYRGAFF
TRBD2	TRBV9	few	TRBJ2-3	TGTGCCAGCAGCCTCTGGACTAGCGGCACAGATACGCAGTATTTT	CASSLWTSGTDTQYF
NA	TRBV6-5	NA	TRBJ1-2	TGTGCCAGCAGTGATGGGGGCAGGGAATTGGAGGGCTACACCTTC	CASSDGGRELEGYTF
TRBD1	TRBV7-2	few	TRBJ2-1	TGTGCCAGCAGAGCCGGGACAGGGTACAATGAGCAGTTCTTC	CASRAGTGYNEQFF
NA	TRBV12-3/TRBV12-4	NA	TRBJ2-5	TGCGCCAGCAGGAAACAGAGTAGGGAGACCCAGTACTTC	CASRKQSRETQYF
TRBD2	TRBV3-1	few	TRBJ2-5	TGTGCCAGCAGCCAGACTAGCGGGGGCGAACAAGAGACCCAGTACTTC	CASSQTSGGEQETQYF
NA	TRBV5-1	many	TRBJ2-1	TGCGCCAGCAGCTTGACCCCCGACAATGAGCAGTTCTTC	CASSLTPDNEQFF
NA	TRBV9	NA	TRBJ1-2	TGTGCCAGCAGCCCCCGGGGGCTTAGTGGATATGGCTACACCTTC	CASSPRGLSGYGYTF
TRBD2	TRBV20-1	NA	TRBJ2-3	TGCAGTGCTACCGGGACTAGCGGGGAGCACTTCACAGATACGCAGTATTTT	CSATGTSGEHFTDTQYF
TRBD1	TRBV14	NA	TRBJ1-1	TGTGCCAGCAGCCACCTAATTAGGACAGGGGAGAGGACTGAAGCTTTCTTT	CASSHLIRTGERTEAFF
NA	TRBV4-1	NA	TRBJ1-1	TGCGCCAGCAGCCAAGAACTTGGCGGGGGGCTGGGGGGCACTGAAGCTTTCTTT	CASSQELGGGLGGTEAFF
NA	TRBV7-8	NA	TRBJ2-5	TGTGCCAGCAGCTTAGGACTCCGCCAAGAGACCCAGTACTTC	CASSLGLRQETQYF
TRBD2	TRBV20-1	NA	TRBJ2-5	TGCAGTGCTAGCCCCCAGCGGGGGGCTCAAGAGACCCAGTACTTC	CSASPQRGAQETQYF
NA	TRBV18	NA	TRBJ1-2	TGTGCCAGCTCACCACCAAGATCCGGGTTAGCTAACTATGGCTACACCTTC	CASSPPRSGLANYGYTF
NA	TRBV5-1	NA	TRBJ2-7	TGCGCCAGCAGCGGGGGCGGGTACAATGAGCAGTACTTC	CASSGGGYNEQYF
NA	TRBV4-3	few	TRBJ1-1	TGCGCCAGCAGCCAAGAAGCACAGGGTTGGACTGAAGCTTTCTTT	CASSQEAQGWTEAFF
NA	TRBV12-3/TRBV12-4	few	TRBJ2-1	TGTGCCAGCAGTTTAGGATCCATCAGGGGCAATGAGCAGTTCTTC	CASSLGSIRGNEQFF
NA	TRBV14	few	TRBJ2-6	TGTGCCAGCAGCCCACATCCCAGGACAGAGACCGACTCTGGGGCCAACGTCCTGACTTTC	CASSPHPRTETDSGANVLTF
NA	TRBV7-2	many	TRBJ2-3	TGTGCCAGCCCCGCCCGGGGGGCGACTTCGGATACGCAGTATTTT	CASPARGATSDTQYF
NA	TRBV4-1	many	TRBJ1-2	TGCGCCAGCAGCCAAGATGCCAGGGAGACCTATGGCTACACCTTC	CASSQDARETYGYTF
NA	TRBV5-1	NA	TRBJ2-5	TGCGCCAGCAGCTTGGGGTTGTGGGGGGCCTCCTACAATGAGCAGTACTTC	CASSLGLWGASYNEQYF